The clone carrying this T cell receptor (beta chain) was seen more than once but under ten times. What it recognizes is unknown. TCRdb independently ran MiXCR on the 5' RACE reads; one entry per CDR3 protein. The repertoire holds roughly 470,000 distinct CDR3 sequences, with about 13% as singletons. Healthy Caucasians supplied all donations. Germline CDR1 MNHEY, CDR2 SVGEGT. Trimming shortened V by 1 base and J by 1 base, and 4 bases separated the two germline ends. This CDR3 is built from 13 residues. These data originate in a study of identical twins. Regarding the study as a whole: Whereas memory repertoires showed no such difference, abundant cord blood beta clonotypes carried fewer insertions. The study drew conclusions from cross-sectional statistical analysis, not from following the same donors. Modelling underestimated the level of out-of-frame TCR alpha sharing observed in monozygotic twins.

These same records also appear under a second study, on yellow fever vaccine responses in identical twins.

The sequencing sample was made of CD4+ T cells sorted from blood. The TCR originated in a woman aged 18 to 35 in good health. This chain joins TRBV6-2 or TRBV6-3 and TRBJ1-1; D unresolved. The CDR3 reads CASSYFPNTEAFF. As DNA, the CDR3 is TGTGCCAGCAGTTACTTTCCGAACACTGAAGCTTTCTTT.